This T cell receptor beta chain was found in a study of T-cell reconstitution after alpha-beta-depleted transplantation in children. This clonotype was found a few times. The antigen is undetermined. Researchers prepared the TCRbeta library using unique molecular identifiers, the study reports. TCRdb re-analysed the PCR reads in MiXCR, keeping a single row per CDR3 protein. This table holds roughly 250,000 distinct CDR3 sequences, 8.2% found once. The study, taken as a whole, reports: Several hundred expanded graft clones reportedly were the source of alpha-beta T cells about two months after transplant. The study traced high day-60 TCRbeta diversity in some patients to surviving recipient T cells and thymic progenitors. Newly made T cells mostly supplied T-cell counts and diversity one year after transplant.

This sequence originates from a male patient younger than 18 who had a stem cell transplant for acute lymphoblastic leukemia, so the T cells may come from the graft donor. Specimen: PBMCs, mostly from graft donor cells, collected 180 days after TCRalphabeta/CD19-depleted stem cell transplant.

CDR3 nucleotides: TGCAGTGCTAGAGTGGGAGGTGTCAAAAACATTCAGTACTTC. Amino acid sequence: CSARVGGVKNIQYF. The chain combines TRBV20-1 with TRBJ2-4; tentatively, D is TRBD2 (6 bases). V lost 1 base to trimming and J lost 3 bases, with 10 bases between them. Germline CDR1 reads DFQATT; CDR2 reads SNEGSKA (reference sequence). The CDR3 totals 14 residues.